This is a list of T cell receptor beta chains from one sample in a study of T cell responses to AZD1222 COVID-19 vaccine. Assay: immunoSEQ multiplex PCR; the TCRdb copy retains only in-frame clones and omits some. The sample carries under 140,000 clones, 92% recorded once. The specimen comprised peripheral blood, sampled 28 days after the second AZD1222 dose. These receptors all stem from an adult who received the AZD1222 COVID-19 vaccine. Both conserved end residues are part of each CDR3. The order of the fields is clone size, D gene, V gene, J gene, CDR3 DNA, CDR3 protein. The D gene is left open where the match is weak. Clone size is stated in some rows and not others, as once, few, many or a class when expanded.

.	.	TRBV4-1	TRBJ2-7	TGCGCCAGCAGCCAACCGGGACCGGCGCCTGCCTACGAGCAGTACTTC	CASSQPGPAPAYEQYF
once	.	TRBV5-1	TRBJ2-5	TGCGCCAGCAGCTTGGAGGGACTAGGGACAGTACAAGAGACCCAGTACTTC	CASSLEGLGTVQETQYF
.	TRBD2	TRBV5-1	TRBJ2-7	TGCGCCAGCAGCTCGGTAGGACTAGCTGGTTCCTACGAGCAGTACTTC	CASSSVGLAGSYEQYF
.	.	TRBV5-1	TRBJ2-5	TGCGCCAGCACCGTTGGGACAATACAAGAGACCCAGTACTTC	CASTVGTIQETQYF
.	TRBD1	TRBV7-2	TRBJ2-7	TGTGCCAGCAGCTTTGCCCGGGACAGATCCTACGAGCAGTACTTC	CASSFARDRSYEQYF
.	.	TRBV6-5	TRBJ1-1	TGTGCCAGCAGTTACCATGGCAGACAGAACACTGAAGCTTTCTTT	CASSYHGRQNTEAFF
.	TRBD1	TRBV18	TRBJ2-7	TGTGCCAGCTCACGAGGGACAGATCCAACCGAGCAGTACTTC	CASSRGTDPTEQYF
.	TRBD1	TRBV7-3	TRBJ1-1	TGTGCCAGCAGCTTAACTGTAAAGCGGGACAGGGGGACTGAAGCTTTCTTT	CASSLTVKRDRGTEAFF
.	.	TRBV5-1	TRBJ1-2	TGCGCCAGCAGCTTGTATACGACGGACTATGGCTACACCTTC	CASSLYTTDYGYTF
few	.	TRBV6-1	TRBJ2-2	TGTGCCAGCAGTGACCCCGGGACGAGGGGCGGGGAGCTGTTTTTT	CASSDPGTRGGELFF
.	TRBD1	TRBV5-4	TRBJ1-2	TGTGCCAGCAGCTTGATTGGACAGGGAGTTTACTACACCTTC	CASSLIGQGVYYTF
.	TRBD2	TRBV10-3	TRBJ2-7	TGTGCCATCAGTGATGTAAGCGGGGTCTCCTACGAGCAGTACTTC	CAISDVSGVSYEQYF
.	.	TRBV27	TRBJ1-2	TGTGCCAGCAGTAACCAACCGGGAGTCGGGGGCTACACCTTC	CASSNQPGVGGYTF
.	.	TRBV7-2	TRBJ1-5	TGTGCCAGCAGCTTAGCGATAGCGAGCAATCAGCCCCAGCATTTT	CASSLAIASNQPQHF
.	TRBD2	TRBV29-1	TRBJ2-5	TGCAGCGTTGAAAGGACTAGGGGCTACGAGACCCAGTACTTC	CSVERTRGYETQYF
.	TRBD2	TRBV7-2	TRBJ2-5	TGTGCCAGCAGCTTAGCTTTTGGCGGGGGAATAGAGACCCAGTACTTC	CASSLAFGGGIETQYF
.	.	TRBV28	TRBJ1-1	TGTGCCAGCAGTTTCCCCCAGTTCGGCACTGAAGCTTTCTTT	CASSFPQFGTEAFF
.	.	TRBV10-3	TRBJ1-1	TGTGCCATCTGTGGGCAGGAGAACACTGAAGCTTTCTTT	CAICGQENTEAFF
.	TRBD2	TRBV4-2	TRBJ2-2	TGTGCCAGCAGCCAACCCTCCGGTAGCGGGGGGGCGGGGACCGGGGAGCTGTTTTTT	CASSQPSGSGGAGTGELFF
.	.	TRBV30	TRBJ1-2	TGTGCCTGGAGGCAGGGATCTAACTATGGCTACACCTTC	CAWRQGSNYGYTF
.	TRBD1	TRBV18	TRBJ1-2	TGTGCCAGCTCACCATGGGCAGGGGGCTACTATGGCTACACCTTC	CASSPWAGGYYGYTF
.	.	TRBV18	TRBJ2-7	TGTGCCAGCTCACCGGGAGCCTACGAGCAGTACTTC	CASSPGAYEQYF
.	.	TRBV28	TRBJ1-2	TGTGCCAGCAGTTTTCCTACAGACCTGGGCTACACCTTC	CASSFPTDLGYTF
.	.	TRBV4-3	TRBJ2-5	TGCGCCAGCAGCCAAGAATGGGGTCGAGGGGAGACCCAGTACTTC	CASSQEWGRGETQYF
.	TRBD1	TRBV4-3	TRBJ1-6	TGCGCCAGCCGGACGAGCCGGGACAGGGTTTCACCCCTCCACTTT	CASRTSRDRVSPLHF
.	TRBD1	TRBV6-2/TRBV6-3	TRBJ2-7	TGTGCCAGCAGTTCCGCCGTGGACAGGGTGGTGTACTTC	CASSSAVDRVVYF
.	TRBD1	TRBV3-1/TRBV3-2	TRBJ2-7	TGTGCCAGCAGCCCCGACCACAGGGGACGGGAGCAGTACTTC	CASSPDHRGREQYF
.	.	TRBV2	TRBJ2-3	TGTGCCAGCAGCCCCTCTATGGATACGCAGTATTTT	CASSPSMDTQYF